Following are 32 T cell receptor beta chains from one sample sequenced in a study of CD8+CD57+ T cells in acquired aplastic anemia. For CDR3 and TCR beta VDJ profiling, genomic DNA was the template used. TCRdb re-derived calls from the reads in MiXCR, one entry per CDR3 protein. The sample comprises 200,000 or so distinct CDR3 sequences, about 64% of which are singletons, and more than 45% rests with the top ten. Sequencing used sorted CD4+, CD8+, or CD8+CD57+ T cells (not recorded which) from PBMCs. The receptors come from a human donor with severe aplastic anemia or a healthy control (not recorded which).

V gene TRBV15 combines with J gene TRBJ1-2, with D perhaps TRBD1 (5 bases). Trimming shortened V by 1 base and J by 6 bases, and 9 bases separated the two germline ends. There are 13 residues in the CDR3. Germline CDR1 is LNHNV and CDR2 is YYDKDF (reference sequence). This chain's CDR3 is CATSRGVGDGYTF. The CDR3 DNA follows: TGTGCCACCAGCAGAGGGGTGGGGGATGGCTACACCTTC.

This chain's CDR3 is CASSFSVLAGQRYEQFF. Here the CDR3 DNA reads TGTGCCAGCAGCTTTTCGGTTCTAGCGGGACAAAGGTATGAGCAGTTCTTC. The rearrangement uses TRBV7-8 and TRBJ2-1; 9 bases align to TRBD2. This CDR3 has 17 amino acids. CDR1 and CDR2 (germline): SGHVS, FQNEAQ. Germline trimming cut 3 bases from V and 8 bases from J; bases unmatched to any gene: 14.

The J gene is TRBJ1-1, the V gene TRBV10-1; TRBD1 is a possible D gene (5 bases). The germline V gene has CDR1 WNHNN and CDR2 SYGVQD (reference sequence). The V gene lost 3 bases and the J gene lost 3 bases, with 11 bases spanning the gap. This CDR3 is built from 14 residues. The CDR3 DNA reads as TGCGCCAGCAGTGAAGTAGGGGAGGACACTGAAGCTTTCTTT. Translation gives CASSEVGEDTEAFF.

This clonotype appeared once. The missing conserved phenylalanine or tryptophan at the end of this CDR3 makes a read error likely. J is TRBJ1-1 and V is TRBV7-3; D ambiguous. Germline CDR1 and CDR2: SGHTA and FQGTGA. Trimming pared 2 bases from V and 5 bases from J, leaving 12 bases between. CDR3 length: 14 residues. CDR3 amino acids: CASSLYPGGTEAFL. CDR3 in DNA: TGTGCCAGCAGCTTATACCCCGGTGGGACTGAAGCTTTCCTT.

This clonotype has just one count. The chain has TRBV5-1 and TRBJ1-1, with 8 nucleotides matching TRBD1. With V trimmed by 5 bases and J by 5 bases, 11 bases remained unmatched. The CDR3 loop spans 15 amino acids. Per the germline V gene, CDR1 is SGHRS and CDR2 is YFSETQ. The DNA of the CDR3 is TGCGCCAGCAGGATTGATGCAGGGGGCTGGACTGAAGCTTTCTTT. This codes for CASRIDAGGWTEAFF.

This clonotype was picked up a small number of times. V and J are TRBV7-9 and TRBJ2-7; D is unresolved. The length of the CDR3 is 14 residues. Trimming left V 1 base short and J 0 bases short, with 7 bases between. The germline CDR1 and CDR2 sequences are SEHNR and FQNEAQ (reference sequence). CDR3 coding DNA: TGTGCCAGCAGCTTAGGGCCCAGCTCCTACGAGCAGTACTTC. It is translated as CASSLGPSSYEQYF.

In this sample, this clonotype turned up many times. This sequence joins TRBV18 and TRBJ2-3, with unresolved D. Between the trimmed V and J ends, which lost 3 bases and 4 bases, there was a span of 5 bases. Per germline, CDR1 KGHSH and CDR2 LQKENI. The CDR3 runs 12 residues. The DNA of the CDR3 is TGTGCCAGCTCACCCAACGCAGATACGCAGTATTTT. Protein product: CASSPNADTQYF.

The CDR3 nucleotides read TGTGCCACCAGCAGAGACAGGGTCTCTGGAAACACCATATATTTT. The encoded protein is CATSRDRVSGNTIYF. V and J are TRBV15 and TRBJ1-3; possibly TRBD1 for D (5 bases). From germline, CDR1 is LNHNV and CDR2 YYDKDF (reference sequence). V lost 0 bases, J lost 0 bases, and 6 bases lay in between. CDR3 size: 15 residues.

This clonotype has just one count. The rearrangement links TRBV7-2 to TRBJ1-2, with a possible D match to TRBD1 (5 bases). Germline V gives CDR1 SGHTA, CDR2 FQGNSA. Trimming removed 2 bases from V and 8 bases from J, with 12 bases in between. CDR3 length: 13 amino acids. CDR3 amino acids: CASSLSGRRGYTF. The CDR3 DNA sequence: TGTGCCAGCAGCTTATCGGGACGCCGGGGCTACACCTTC.

This clonotype came up many times. The chain has TRBV10-3 and TRBJ2-1, with D perhaps TRBD1 or TRBD2 (5 bases each). The CDR3 covers 16 residues. Between the trimmed V and J ends, which lost 5 bases and 3 bases, there was a span of 17 bases. Germline V gene sequence: CDR1 ENHRY, CDR2 SYGVKD. In DNA, the CDR3 is TGTGCCATCAGTCGGGACGCCCGGGACCTCTACAATGAGCAGTTCTTC. This gives the protein CAISRDARDLYNEQFF.

This chain uses TRBV12-3 or TRBV12-4 with TRBJ2-6; D remains unclear. CDR3 size: 15 residues. Deletions cut 2 bases from V and 0 bases from J, with 5 bases between. The chain's CDR3 is CASSLSGSGANVLTF. As DNA, the CDR3 is TGTGCCAGCAGTTTATCGGGCTCTGGGGCCAACGTCCTGACTTTC.

The chain carries TRBV12-3 or TRBV12-4 and TRBJ2-3; D is perhaps TRBD2 (5 bases). The CDR3 sequence is 14 residues long. Trimming cost V 6 bases and J 2 bases, with 12 bases left between them. This CDR3 is CASRRSAATDTQYF. The CDR3 nucleotides read TGTGCCAGCAGGAGATCAGCGGCCACAGATACGCAGTATTTT.

The genes are TRBV7-3 and TRBJ1-6; D perhaps matches TRBD1 (5 bases). The CDR3 is 15 amino acids. Germline assignment: CDR1 SGHTA and CDR2 FQGTGA. The V end was cut by 4 bases, the J end by 4 bases, with 11 bases between. The chain's CDR3 is CASSSSGLYNSPLHF. The DNA for the CDR3 is TGTGCCAGCAGCTCGTCGGGGCTTTATAATTCACCCCTCCACTTT.

This clonotype showed up many times. This rearrangement joins TRBV20-1 to TRBJ2-3, with 14 bases aligning to TRBD2. This CDR3 has 18 amino acids. Germline CDR1 DFQATT, CDR2 SNEGSKA (reference sequence). Germline trimming cut 0 bases from V and 2 bases from J; bases unmatched to any gene: 7. The CDR3 is CSARDRGLAGGLTDTQYF. The CDR3, as DNA: TGCAGTGCTAGAGATCGCGGACTAGCGGGGGGCCTCACAGATACGCAGTATTTT.

V and J are TRBV11-2 and TRBJ1-1, with 8 bases identical to TRBD1. Germline V gene lookup returns CDR1 SGHAT and CDR2 FQNNGV. The CDR3 runs 14 residues. Trimming took 1 base from V and 4 from J; bases not matched to a gene: 2. DNA for the CDR3: TGTGCCAGCAGCTTAGGGACAGGGCCCACTGAAGCTTTCTTT. Protein sequence: CASSLGTGPTEAFF.

The chain uses TRBV2 and TRBJ2-5; tentative D call: TRBD2 (6 bases). Germline V lookup: CDR1 SNHLY, CDR2 FYNNEI. Trimming left V 1 base short and J 1 base short, with 10 bases between. The CDR3 consists of 15 residues. CDR3 loop: CASSEVLGSQETQYF. The DNA for the CDR3 is TGTGCCAGCAGTGAAGTCCTCGGGAGCCAAGAGACCCAGTACTTC.

The chain couples TRBV5-1 to TRBJ2-3; D remains unclear. Germline V gene lookup returns CDR1 SGHRS and CDR2 YFSETQ. V dropped 0 bases and J dropped 0 bases, with 8 bases sitting between them. The CDR3 consists of 15 residues. The CDR3 DNA reads TGCGCCAGCAGCTTGGGGGGTTTGAGCACAGATACGCAGTATTTT. Protein sequence: CASSLGGLSTDTQYF. The complete variable domain, with remaining parts taken from reference TRBV5-1 and TRBJ2-3, reads KAGVTQTPRYLIKTRGQQVTLSCSPISGHRSVSWYQQTPGQGLQFLFEYFSETQRNKGNFPGRFSGRQFSNSRSEMNVSTLELGDSALYLCASSLGGLSTDTQYFGPGTRLTVL.

The V gene is TRBV2, the J gene TRBJ1-1, with 8 nucleotides matching TRBD1. The CDR3 contains 13 residues. Unmatched junction bases numbered 3, after V lost 2 bases and J lost 7 bases. The germline V gene encodes CDR1 SNHLY and CDR2 FYNNEI. The CDR3 bases are TGTGCCAGCAGTGAATTGGGGACAGGTGAAGCTTTCTTT. Translating it yields CASSELGTGEAFF.

This clonotype occurred many times. This chain joins TRBV6-2 or TRBV6-3 and TRBJ2-1; D remains ambiguous. The V end lost 4 bases, the J end lost 6 bases, and 7 bases lay between the germline ends. The CDR3 runs to 12 residues. Germline assignment: CDR1 MNHEY and CDR2 SVGEGT. The CDR3 DNA is TGTGCCAGCAGTTGGTCACTCAATGAGCAGTTCTTC. It encodes CASSWSLNEQFF.

This rearrangement joins TRBV6-6 to TRBJ1-6; no clear D gene. This CDR3 comprises 13 residues. V was shortened by 0 bases and J by 7 bases, with 4 bases between the two germline ends. The germline CDR1 and CDR2 sequences are MNHNY and SVGAGI (reference sequence). In nucleotides, the CDR3 is TGTGCCAGCAGTTACTCAGAGAATTCACCCCTCCACTTT. This translates into CASSYSENSPLHF.

This clonotype was picked up many times. CDR3 region: CASSPPVSPHTEAFF. For the CDR3, the DNA is TGTGCCAGCAGCCCCCCCGTCTCCCCCCACACTGAAGCTTTCTTT. The chain uses TRBV7-9 and TRBJ1-1; D is uncertain. CDR3 size: 15 residues. V lost 5 bases, J lost 3 bases, and 16 bases lay in between. In germline, CDR1 is SEHNR, CDR2 FQNEAQ (reference sequence).

The J gene is TRBJ2-1, the V gene TRBV15; D call uncertain. Germline V gives CDR1 LNHNV, CDR2 YYDKDF (reference sequence). The CDR3 extends over 14 amino acids. V gave up 5 bases and J gave up 5 bases, with 13 bases separating them. The CDR3 spells CATSPSSVHNEQFF. Written as DNA, the CDR3 is TGTGCCACCAGCCCCAGTTCGGTCCACAATGAGCAGTTCTTC. Using reference TRBV15 and TRBJ2-1 for the parts outside the CDR3, the full variable domain is DAMVIQNPRYQVTQFGKPVTLSCSQTLNHNVMYWYQQKSSQAPKLLFHYYDKDFNNEADTPDNFQSRRPNTSFCFLDIRSPGLGDTAMYLCATSPSSVHNEQFFGPGTRLTVL.

Ten or more counts support this clonotype. This chain uses TRBV7-9 with TRBJ1-1; 7 nucleotides agree with TRBD1. The germline CDR1 and CDR2 sequences are SEHNR and FQNEAQ (reference sequence). J gave up 3 bases and V 5 bases, and 9 bases lay outside the gene matches. The CDR3 has 15 residues. Here the CDR3 reads CASSHSTGIDTEAFF. The CDR3 bases are TGTGCCAGCAGCCACTCGACAGGGATCGACACTGAAGCTTTCTTT.

This clonotype was found many times. The rearrangement links TRBV4-1 to TRBJ1-3; the D is unclear. V lost 5 bases and J lost 0, with 8 bases in between. The CDR3 totals 14 residues. Germline loops: CDR1 MGHRA, CDR2 YSYEKL. The CDR3 reads CASSDGISGNTIYF. The CDR3, as DNA: TGCGCCAGCAGCGACGGTATCTCTGGAAACACCATATATTTT.

The chain recombines TRBV7-9 with TRBJ1-2; 9 bases fit TRBD1. Germline CDR1 is SEHNR and CDR2 is FQNEAQ (reference sequence). This CDR3 comprises 12 residues. J gave up 13 bases and V 5 bases, and 8 bases lay outside the gene matches. The DNA for the CDR3 is TGTGCCAGCAGCCCTCGGACAGGGGCAGGCACCTTC. Amino acids: CASSPRTGAGTF.

There are many counts of this clonotype. The CDR3 DNA follows: TGTGCCAGCAGCCCCTTGGGAGCAGGGGCTCTATTGAACTATGGCTACACCTTC. Translated, it gives CASSPLGAGALLNYGYTF. The J gene is TRBJ1-2, the V gene TRBV2, with D perhaps TRBD1 (6 bases). The CDR3 has 18 amino acids. The V and J ends lost 6 bases and 2 bases respectively, with 25 bases between them. Germline-derived CDR1 and CDR2 are SNHLY and FYNNEI.

This sequence joins TRBV10-3 and TRBJ1-1; TRBD1 is a possible D gene (6 bases). V was clipped by 10 bases and J by 3 bases, with 15 bases between them. CDR3 length: 13 residues. CDR1 is ENHRY, CDR2 SYGVKD, per germline. The CDR3 sequence is CATTQGSDTEAFF. The DNA for the CDR3 is TGTGCCACAACACAGGGATCGGACACTGAAGCTTTCTTT.

This clonotype was detected only once. This chain joins TRBV12-3 or TRBV12-4 and TRBJ1-2; D ambiguous. With 4 bases removed from V and 4 bases from J, the gap between germline ends came to 7 bases. This CDR3 has 12 residues. The CDR3 nucleotides are TGTGCCAGCAGTTCCGAGGGCTATGGCTACACCTTC. Amino acid sequence: CASSSEGYGYTF.

This rearrangement joins TRBV2 to TRBJ2-5; D remains unclear. Germline V gene data show CDR1 as SNHLY and CDR2 as FYNNEI. Deletions cut 0 bases from V and 1 base from J, with 9 bases between. The CDR3 totals 15 residues. The CDR3, as DNA: TGTGCCAGCAGTGAAGCGGCGTACCTCCAAGAGACCCAGTACTTC. This gives the protein CASSEAAYLQETQYF.

Concerning this clonotype itself: With a much larger clone just one base away, this may be a read error. V is TRBV9 and J is TRBJ1-2, with 9 bases fitting TRBD1. With V trimmed by 4 bases and J by 8 bases, 18 bases remained unmatched. CDR3 length: 17 amino acids. The germline CDR1 and CDR2 sequences are SGDLS and YYNGEE. The CDR3 region is CASSRTALNRGRGGYTF. The CDR3 DNA is TGTGCCAGCAGCAGAACCGCGCTCAACAGGGGGCGTGGGGGCTACACCTTC.

About this clonotype itself: A read error is possible here, since a much larger clone lies one base away. The V gene is TRBV5-1, the J gene TRBJ2-7; D is perhaps TRBD2 (6 bases). CDR1 and CDR2 from the germline V gene are SGHRS and YFSETQ. The CDR3 spans 14 residues. This chain's CDR3 is CASSFYYGTYERYF. The CDR3 DNA is TGCGCCAGCAGCTTTTATTACGGGACTTACGAGCGGTACTTC.

The count of this clonotype is one. This chain joins TRBV14 and TRBJ2-1; 7 nucleotides align to TRBD1. The CDR3 is 14 residues long. V gave up 1 base and J gave up 3 bases; unmatched junction bases: 0. Germline V gene sequence: CDR1 SGHDN, CDR2 FVKESK. DNA of the CDR3: TGTGCCAGCAGCCAAGGGACAGGCTACAATGAGCAGTTCTTC. This sequence encodes CASSQGTGYNEQFF.